Sequencing of this TCR beta chain was carried out in a study of chemoradiotherapy in HPV16-positive cancers. Germline values: CDR1 MNHEY, CDR2 SVGAGI. The CDR3 runs to 13 residues. V shed 6 bases, J shed 3 bases, and the junction held 5 bases outside the gene matches. Sequencing was performed with immunoSEQ multiplex PCR; in TCRdb, only in-frame clones are kept and a portion is missing. The sample yields some 16,000 clones, more than 75% seen once. The chain employs TRBV6-5 and TRBJ2-7, with 7 bases identical to TRBD1. The sequence came from a human donor with HPV-associated anogenital cancer. The specimen was obtained from a patient who underwent chemoradiotherapy. The CDR3 sequence: CASRHRDSYEQYF. The CDR3 DNA is TGTGCCAGCAGACACCGGGACAGCTACGAGCAGTACTTC.